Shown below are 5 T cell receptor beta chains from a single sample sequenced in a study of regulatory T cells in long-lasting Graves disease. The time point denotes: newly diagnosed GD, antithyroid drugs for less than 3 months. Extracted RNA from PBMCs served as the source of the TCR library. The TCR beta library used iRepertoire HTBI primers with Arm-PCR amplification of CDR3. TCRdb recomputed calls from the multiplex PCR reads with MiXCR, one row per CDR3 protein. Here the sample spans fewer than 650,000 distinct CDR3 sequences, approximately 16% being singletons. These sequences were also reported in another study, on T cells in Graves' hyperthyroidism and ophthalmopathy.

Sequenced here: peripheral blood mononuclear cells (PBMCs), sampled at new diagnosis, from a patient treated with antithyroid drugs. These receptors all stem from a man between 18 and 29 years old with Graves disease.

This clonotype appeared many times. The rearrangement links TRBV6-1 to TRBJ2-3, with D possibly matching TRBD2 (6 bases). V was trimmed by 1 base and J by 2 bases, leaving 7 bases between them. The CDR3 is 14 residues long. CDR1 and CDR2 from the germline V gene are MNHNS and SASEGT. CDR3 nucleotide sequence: TGTGCCAGCAGTGAAGGGAGGGCCACAGATACGCAGTATTTT. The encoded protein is CASSEGRATDTQYF.

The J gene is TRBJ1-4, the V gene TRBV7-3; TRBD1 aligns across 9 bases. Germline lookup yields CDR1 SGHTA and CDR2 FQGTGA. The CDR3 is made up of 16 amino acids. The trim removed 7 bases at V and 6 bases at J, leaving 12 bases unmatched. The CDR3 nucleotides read TGTGCCAGCACCCTCTCCGTTTGGGACAGGGATGAAAAACTGTTTTTT. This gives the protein CASTLSVWDRDEKLFF. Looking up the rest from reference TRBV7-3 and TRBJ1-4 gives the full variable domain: GAGVSQTPSNKVTEKGKYVELRCDPISGHTALYWYRQSLGQGPEFLIYFQGTGAADDSGLPNDRFFAVRPEGSVSTLKIQRTERGDSAVYLCASTLSVWDRDEKLFFGSGTQLSVL.

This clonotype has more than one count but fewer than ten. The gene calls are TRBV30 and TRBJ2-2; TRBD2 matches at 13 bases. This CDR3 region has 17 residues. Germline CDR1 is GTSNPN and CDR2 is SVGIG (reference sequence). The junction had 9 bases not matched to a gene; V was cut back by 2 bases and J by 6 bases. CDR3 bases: TGTGCCTGGAGTTCTACCCGGACTAGCGGGAGACCCGGGGAGCTGTTTTTT. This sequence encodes CAWSSTRTSGRPGELFF.

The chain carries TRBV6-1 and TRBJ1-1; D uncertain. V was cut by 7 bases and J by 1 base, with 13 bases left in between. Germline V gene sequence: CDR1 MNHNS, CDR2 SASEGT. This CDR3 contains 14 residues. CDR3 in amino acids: CASKTDPRNTEAFF. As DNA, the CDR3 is TGTGCCAGCAAGACGGACCCTAGGAACACTGAAGCTTTCTTT.

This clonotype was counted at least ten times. CDR3 in DNA: TGTGCCAGCAGTCCCATCAGGAGGGAGTGGCTGCCCCAGCATTTT. It codes for CASSPIRREWLPQHF. This rearrangement joins TRBV28 to TRBJ1-5; D not certain. The CDR3 has 15 residues. V gave up 5 bases and J gave up 9 bases, with 20 bases separating them. In germline, CDR1 is MDHEN, CDR2 SYDVKM. Complete variable domain (other parts from reference TRBV28 and TRBJ1-5): DVKVTQSSRYLVKRTGEKVFLECVQDMDHENMFWYRQDPGLGLRLIYFSYDVKMKEKGDIPEGYSVSREKKERFSLILESASTNQTSMYLCASSPIRREWLPQHFGDGTRLSIL.